This passage covers 26 T cell receptor beta chains from one sample sequenced in a study of cytomegalovirus exposure and HLA in healthy donors. PCR involved 60 Vbeta and 13 Jbeta primers. Only in-frame clones appear in the TCRdb table, and some are missing; sequencing was by immunoSEQ multiplex PCR. The top ten clones hold around 1.2% of a sample with around 120,000 clones, 83% of them seen once. The sequenced material came from PBMCs. These receptors all stem from a girl aged 2 to 9 in good health and CMV-seronegative.

The chain uses TRBV9 and TRBJ1-1, with D uncertain. Trimming stripped 3 bases from V and 7 bases from J, with 13 bases between. Germline CDR1 reads SGDLS; CDR2 reads YYNGEE. The CDR3 extends over 13 amino acids. CDR3 sequence: CASSAIYSVEAFF. The CDR3 nucleotides read TGTGCCAGCAGCGCCATATATAGTGTTGAAGCTTTCTTT. The entire variable domain, with the rest obtained from reference TRBV9 and TRBJ1-1, is as follows: DSGVTQTPKHLITATGQRVTLRCSPRSGDLSVYWYQQSLDQGLQFLIQYYNGEERAKGNILERFSAQQFPDLHSELNLSSLELGDSALYFCASSAIYSVEAFFGQGTRLTVV.

The chain recombines TRBV5-1 with TRBJ2-1; 9 bases line up with TRBD2. The germline V gene encodes CDR1 SGHRS and CDR2 YFSETQ. V lost 4 bases and J lost 0; bases outside the gene matches: 11. The CDR3 spans 18 residues. The CDR3 nucleotides are TGCGCCAGCAGCACGGGACTAGCCGGGTCGAGCTCCTACAATGAGCAGTTCTTC. Protein product: CASSTGLAGSSSYNEQFF.

The J gene is TRBJ2-5, the V gene TRBV2; D remains ambiguous. There are 12 residues in the CDR3. The ends were cut back, 6 bases at V and 8 bases at J, with 13 bases in the middle. The germline V gene has CDR1 SNHLY and CDR2 FYNNEI. DNA for the CDR3: TGTGCCAGCAGCCCGAACGAGGATACCCAGTACTTC. This codes for CASSPNEDTQYF. The entire variable domain, with the rest obtained from reference TRBV2 and TRBJ2-5, is as follows: EPEVTQTPSHQVTQMGQEVILRCVPISNHLYFYWYRQILGQKVEFLVSFYNNEISEKSEIFDDQFSVERPDGSNFTLKIRSTKLEDSAMYFCASSPNEDTQYFGPGTRLLVL.

V usage is TRBV7-3 and J usage is TRBJ2-5; TRBD1 is a possible D gene (6 bases). V gave up 0 bases and J gave up 4 bases, with 24 bases separating them. The CDR3 sequence is 19 residues long. The germline CDR1 and CDR2 sequences are SGHTA and FQGTGA. In nucleotides, the CDR3 is TGTGCCAGCAGCTTAACCAAAACGAACAGGGTTCAGGGGCCAGAGACCCAGTACTTC. Its translation is CASSLTKTNRVQGPETQYF. Based on the CDR3 plus reference TRBV7-3 and TRBJ2-5, the full variable domain is GAGVSQTPSNKVTEKGKYVELRCDPISGHTALYWYRQSLGQGPEFLIYFQGTGAADDSGLPNDRFFAVRPEGSVSTLKIQRTERGDSAVYLCASSLTKTNRVQGPETQYFGPGTRLLVL.

The rearrangement joins TRBV5-1 to TRBJ2-7; TRBD1 matches 7 bases. There are 15 residues in the CDR3. The germline V gene has CDR1 SGHRS and CDR2 YFSETQ. Unmatched junction bases numbered 4, after V lost 1 base and J lost 0 bases. CDR3 coding DNA: TGCGCCAGCAGCTTGTGGACAGGAAACTCCTACGAGCAGTACTTC. Translation: CASSLWTGNSYEQYF.

This clone came up once. The chain is built from TRBV19 and TRBJ2-7; 7 bases are a match to TRBD1. V lost 3 bases, J lost 3 bases, and 2 bases stayed unmatched. Germline-derived CDR1 and CDR2 are LNHDA and SQIVND (reference sequence). The CDR3 covers 13 residues. The CDR3 sequence: CASSIGQDYEQYF. Here the CDR3 DNA reads TGTGCCAGTAGTATTGGACAGGACTACGAGCAGTACTTC. Full variable domain (rest looked up from reference TRBV19 and TRBJ2-7): DGGITQSPKYLFRKEGQNVTLSCEQNLNHDAMYWYRQDPGQGLRLIYYSQIVNDFQKGDIAEGYSVSREKKESFPLTVTSAQKNPTAFYLCASSIGQDYEQYFGPGTRLTVT.

This chain connects TRBV9 to TRBJ1-1; TRBD1 is a possible D gene (5 bases). The CDR3 length is 14 residues. Germline CDR1 reads SGDLS; CDR2 reads YYNGEE. Trimming took 3 bases from V and 3 from J, leaving 12 bases between them. CDR3 sequence (DNA): TGTGCCAGCAGCGGGGGGAGCGGGCACACTGAAGCTTTCTTT. This codes for CASSGGSGHTEAFF.

This clone was picked up a small number of times. The CDR3 reads CASSLAGKKLFF. The CDR3 coding sequence is TGTGCCAGCAGCTTAGCGGGAAAAAAACTGTTTTTT. The chain employs TRBV11-2 and TRBJ1-4, with D unresolved. Per germline, CDR1 SGHAT and CDR2 FQNNGV. Deletions cut 1 base from V and 9 bases from J, with 6 bases between. The CDR3 covers 12 residues.

The chain carries TRBV18 and TRBJ2-2; possible D gene TRBD2, 6 bases. The CDR3 covers 15 residues. V was shortened by 5 bases and J by 4 bases, with 14 bases between the two germline ends. Germline CDR1 and CDR2: KGHSH and LQKENI. CDR3: CASSWTIASTGELFF. DNA of the CDR3: TGTGCCAGCTCATGGACTATTGCGAGCACCGGGGAGCTGTTTTTT.

The DNA of the CDR3 is TGTGCCTGGAAGCTTCAGGGGGCGATCTCCTACGAGCAGTACTTC. It codes for CAWKLQGAISYEQYF. This chain joins TRBV30 and TRBJ2-7, with TRBD1 matching over 8 bases. After removal of 4 bases from V and 0 bases from J, the junction contained 8 bases not matched to a gene. The CDR3 runs 15 residues. CDR1 and CDR2 (germline): GTSNPN, SVGIG (reference sequence).

The chain carries TRBV7-2 and TRBJ2-1; D may be TRBD2 (6 bases). Per the germline V gene, CDR1 is SGHTA and CDR2 is FQGNSA. V shed 1 base and J shed 1 base, with 14 bases lying between them. The CDR3 is made up of 17 amino acids. CDR3 bases: TGTGCCAGCAGCTTAGGTAAGCCCGGGAGTTCCTACAATGAGCAGTTCTTC. As protein: CASSLGKPGSSYNEQFF.

The rearrangement uses TRBV29-1 and TRBJ2-3; 9 bases map to TRBD1. The CDR3 length is 13 residues. Germline trimming cut 7 bases from V and 6 bases from J; bases unmatched to any gene: 8. Germline lookup yields CDR1 SQVTM and CDR2 ANQGSEA. The CDR3 region is CSAQGARADTQYF. In DNA, the CDR3 is TGCAGCGCACAGGGGGCGAGGGCGGATACGCAGTATTTT.

The chain combines TRBV15 with TRBJ1-2, with D possibly matching TRBD1 (6 bases). The V gene lost 5 bases and the J gene lost 3 bases, with 19 bases spanning the gap. CDR3 length: 16 residues. The germline V gene has CDR1 LNHNV and CDR2 YYDKDF (reference sequence). CDR3 amino acids: CATSQEGGAYHYGYTF. The DNA of the CDR3 is TGTGCCACCAGCCAAGAGGGGGGGGCCTATCACTATGGCTACACCTTC.

This sequence joins TRBV6-5 and TRBJ2-2, with D perhaps matching TRBD1 (6 bases). This CDR3 region has 13 residues. The ends were cut back, 2 bases at V and 7 bases at J, with 8 bases in the middle. The germline V gene has CDR1 MNHEY and CDR2 SVGAGI. CDR3 region: CASSYNRVGELFF. The CDR3 DNA reads TGTGCCAGCAGTTACAACAGGGTCGGGGAGCTGTTTTTT.

The chain couples TRBV5-4 to TRBJ2-7; TRBD2 might be the D (7 bases). CDR1 and CDR2 from the germline V gene are SGHNT and YYREEE (reference sequence). This CDR3 spans 14 amino acids. V was cut by 1 base and J by 2 bases, with 10 bases left in between. CDR3 region: CASSLRGGTYEQYF. The CDR3 nucleotides are TGTGCCAGCAGCTTGAGGGGGGGGACCTACGAGCAGTACTTC.

This chain joins TRBV6-6 and TRBJ2-5; D might be TRBD2 (6 bases). There are 14 residues in the CDR3. Trimming stripped 6 bases from V and 1 base from J, with 12 bases between. Germline loops: CDR1 MNHNY, CDR2 SVGAGI (reference sequence). CDR3 sequence: CASRNLATQETQYF. CDR3 sequence (DNA): TGTGCCAGCAGAAACCTAGCGACCCAAGAGACCCAGTACTTC.

The chain couples TRBV7-6 to TRBJ1-3; possible D gene TRBD1, 6 bases. Per the germline V gene, CDR1 is SGHVS and CDR2 is FNYEAQ. The CDR3 length is 15 residues. The V end lost 0 bases, the J end lost 4 bases, and 10 bases lay between the germline ends. CDR3 sequence reads: CASSLAFRGGNTIYF. CDR3 DNA: TGTGCCAGCAGCTTAGCTTTCAGGGGCGGAAACACCATATATTTT. Full variable domain (rest looked up from reference TRBV7-6 and TRBJ1-3): GAGVSQSPRYKVTKRGQDVALRCDPISGHVSLYWYRQALGQGPEFLTYFNYEAQQDKSGLPNDRFSAERPEGSISTLTIQRTEQRDSAMYRCASSLAFRGGNTIYFGEGSWLTVV.

The chain links TRBV7-9 to TRBJ1-3; TRBD1 is a possible D gene (5 bases). The V end was cut by 2 bases, the J end by 4 bases, with 18 bases between. Germline V lookup: CDR1 SEHNR, CDR2 FQNEAQ (reference sequence). The CDR3 length is 17 residues. CDR3 in amino acids: CASSLYGGSSSGNTIYF. CDR3 coding DNA: TGTGCCAGCAGCTTATACGGGGGGTCTTCATCGGGAAACACCATATATTTT.

This chain joins TRBV28 and TRBJ1-1, with a possible D match to TRBD1 (6 bases). The germline V gene encodes CDR1 MDHEN and CDR2 SYDVKM. Trimming took 8 bases from V and 0 from J, leaving 16 bases between them. The CDR3 totals 15 residues. CDR3 amino acids: CASRTAAVMNTEAFF. In DNA, the CDR3 is TGTGCCAGCCGGACAGCCGCCGTCATGAACACTGAAGCTTTCTTT.

The rearrangement joins TRBV5-1 to TRBJ1-2, with D perhaps matching TRBD1 (6 bases). Germline-derived CDR1 and CDR2 are SGHRS and YFSETQ. The CDR3 contains 14 residues. V shed 2 bases and J shed 3 bases, with 11 bases lying between them. CDR3 in DNA: TGCGCCAGCAGCTTCGCCGCAGGGGACTATGGCTACACCTTC. Its protein is CASSFAAGDYGYTF.

This clone has only one observation. This sequence joins TRBV7-8 and TRBJ2-3; 12 bases agree with TRBD1. Germline V gives CDR1 SGHVS, CDR2 FQNEAQ. The CDR3 totals 16 residues. With 5 bases clipped from V and 1 base from J, the junction kept 4 bases outside the gene matches. CDR3 bases: TGTGCCAGCAGCCCGGGACAGGGGGCTGGCACAGATACGCAGTATTTT. It codes for CASSPGQGAGTDTQYF.

The genes are TRBV29-1 and TRBJ1-2, with D unclear. V lost 6 bases and J lost 5, with 16 bases in between. Germline CDR1 is SQVTM and CDR2 is ANQGSEA. The CDR3 has 13 amino acids. This chain's CDR3 is CSVFLGPRYGYTF. CDR3 in DNA: TGCAGCGTCTTCCTTGGCCCGAGGTATGGCTACACCTTC.

The chain links TRBV9 to TRBJ1-2, with no clear D. This CDR3 contains 13 residues. The germline V gene encodes CDR1 SGDLS and CDR2 YYNGEE. V was clipped by 8 bases and J by 5 bases, with 16 bases between them. The CDR3 DNA follows: TGTGCCAGTTCTCGTCGCGGGTCTTATGGCTACACCTTC. Amino acid sequence: CASSRRGSYGYTF.

The chain combines TRBV10-3 with TRBJ2-1, with D maybe TRBD1 (6 bases). CDR3 length: 13 residues. The ends were cut back, 7 bases at V and 5 bases at J, with 12 bases in the middle. Germline lookup yields CDR1 ENHRY and CDR2 SYGVKD. The CDR3 nucleotides read TGTGCCATCACCTCAGGACAGAACAATGAGCAGTTCTTC. Translating it yields CAITSGQNNEQFF.

The chain employs TRBV19 and TRBJ1-2; D might be TRBD1 (5 bases). Between the trimmed V and J ends, which lost 2 bases and 2 bases, there was a span of 9 bases. CDR1 and CDR2 from the germline V gene are LNHDA and SQIVND (reference sequence). CDR3 length equals 14 residues. The CDR3 region is CASSIRGLNYGYTF. DNA for the CDR3: TGTGCCAGTAGTATAAGGGGTTTAAACTATGGCTACACCTTC.

This clone was detected only once. The chain uses TRBV14 and TRBJ1-2, with TRBD1 matching over 7 bases. Germline CDR1 is SGHDN and CDR2 is FVKESK. Germline trimming cut 0 bases from V and 4 bases from J; bases unmatched to any gene: 5. CDR3 length equals 15 residues. The CDR3 DNA is TGTGCCAGCAGCCAAGAGACAGGGACAGTCTATGGCTACACCTTC. It codes for CASSQETGTVYGYTF.